Below, 5 T cell receptor beta chains from the same sample are listed, as sequenced in a study of cytomegalovirus exposure and HLA in healthy donors. PCR used 60 Vbeta primers and 13 Jbeta primers. Clones were read by immunoSEQ multiplex PCR, and TCRdb kept only the in-frame ones, dropping some. The sample includes 100,000 to 150,000 clones, 74% of them seen just once. The sequenced sample was PBMCs. These receptor sequences come from a woman aged 50 to 60 in good health and CMV-seropositive.

The chain has TRBV7-2 and TRBJ1-6; TRBD1 aligns across 8 bases. Germline V gene lookup returns CDR1 SGHTA and CDR2 FQGNSA. V gave up 6 bases and J gave up 9 bases; unmatched junction bases: 19. CDR3 length equals 18 residues. CDR3 in amino acids: CASRLQRQTGGRGSPLHF. DNA for the CDR3: TGTGCCAGCAGACTACAGAGACAAACAGGGGGTAGAGGTTCACCCCTCCACTTT.

V usage is TRBV7-8 and J usage is TRBJ2-7, with D maybe TRBD1 (8 bases). This CDR3 is 15 amino acids long. V lost 3 bases and J 4 bases, leaving 16 bases between the germline ends. The germline gives CDR1 SGHVS, CDR2 FQNEAQ. The CDR3 sequence is CASSFRTGREYEQYF. The CDR3, as DNA: TGTGCCAGCAGCTTCCGGACAGGGCGGGAGTACGAGCAGTACTTC.

The DNA for the CDR3 is TGCAGCGGGAAGGAGACAGACCACTATGGCTACACCTTC. This gives the protein CSGKETDHYGYTF. The chain has TRBV29-1 and TRBJ1-2, with D tentatively TRBD1 (5 bases). Trimming stripped 7 bases from V and 3 bases from J, with 15 bases between. Germline lookup yields CDR1 SQVTM and CDR2 ANQGSEA. The CDR3 spans 13 residues.

The chain combines TRBV15 with TRBJ2-3; 11 bases are a match to TRBD2. Germline lookup yields CDR1 LNHNV and CDR2 YYDKDF (reference sequence). The ends lost 3 bases at V and 0 bases at J; junction bases unmatched: 2. This CDR3 comprises 16 residues. The CDR3: CATSSRLAGSTDTQYF. The CDR3 DNA follows: TGTGCCACCAGCAGCCGACTAGCGGGGAGCACAGATACGCAGTATTTT.

The chain uses TRBV10-3 and TRBJ1-1, with 8 nucleotides matching TRBD1. The CDR3 covers 13 residues. Germline trimming cut 10 bases from V and 1 base from J; bases unmatched to any gene: 5. CDR1 and CDR2 from the germline V gene are ENHRY and SYGVKD. The CDR3 nucleotides are TGTGCCACCAAGACAGGGGAGAACACTGAAGCTTTCTTT. Its translation is CATKTGENTEAFF.